Detailed here is one T cell receptor (beta chain). Its antigen specificity is not known. No much larger clone exists at a distance of one base, and base qualities are not known. For CDR1 and CDR2, the germline V gene lists SGHTA and FQGTGA. The CDR3 starts with the cysteine, ends with the phenylalanine, and has 14 residues. The kept DNA is CDR3 alone, 42 bases in frame from the first base. The V and J ends are trimmed by 5 bases and 5 bases, leaving 15 bases between them. The sample belongs to a study of cytomegalovirus exposure and HLA in healthy donors (TCRdb year 2017). At the level of the whole study: According to an earlier analysis of around 600 of the donors, roughly 180 million T cells yielded some 110 million unique TCR beta sequences and around 300 Gb of sequence data. An early release that covered roughly 600 HLA-typed donors contained approximately 300 gigabases of sequencing data and tens of millions of unique TCR sequences. Of the 350 to 450 genotyped donors, 65% to 90% were placed in the genetic ancestry cluster associated with self-reported Caucasian donors. The study aimed to test whether signatures of past pathogen exposure could be identified by cataloging public T cell receptors. The study used immunosequencing to profile the T cell repertoires of approximately 690 subjects and linked those repertoires to cytomegalovirus serostatus. A separate validation cohort of some 130 different subjects was used in addition to the approximately 670-subject first cohort. High-throughput TCR immunosequencing, statistical association of individual TCRs with disease status, and machine learning were combined to predict cytomegalovirus infection status. To study patterns of TCR occurrence, a later analysis re-analyzed previously published TCR beta repertoires from 650 to 750 donors and added high-resolution HLA genotyping. Rather than drawing on any new phenotypic data, the later analysis identified candidate immune exposures from TCR beta sequences and the way those sequences occurred across donors. An earlier analysis of fewer than 700 of the donors applied high-throughput TCR beta sequencing to assess whether each TCR beta V gene segment acted as functional or pseudogenic. Donor age, sex, ethnicity and CMV serostatus were compiled alongside the repertoire data. A later genetic analysis took genome-wide SNP genotypes for about three fifths of the roughly 670 donors and used that subset as a discovery cohort. Every repertoire in the discovery cohort had been generated on one and the same sequencing platform. Class I and class II HLA loci were covered by the typing at four-digit resolution. The number of donors typed differed by locus, with roughly 620-640 for A, B, C, DRB1 and DQB1, over 500 for DQA1, nearly 610 for DPA1, and 400 to 490 for DPB1. A handful of DR-DQ haplotypes were handled as single units for association and clustering because linkage in the cohort was strong. On average, roughly 250,000 unique TCR beta nucleotide sequences were sequenced per donor among 398 genotyped donors of the cohort, with roughly 18% of those sequences being non-productive. Study-wide findings and limitations: Some IMGT-functional V segments, including TRBV6-2 and TRBV6-3, could not be told apart with the 87-base-pair reads, so those segments were excluded. In an earlier analysis of over 550 of the donors, most TCR beta V segments were observed in productive rearrangements about 87% or about 30% of the time, broadly matching IMGT annotations. Most CMV-associated TCR beta chains appeared to be HLA-restricted in a later analysis, and the HLA associations seemed to be driven largely by CMV exposure. A cluster of highly shared sequence variants was judged likely to represent a technical artifact of the sequencing pipeline. Because HLA typing was missing for some donors at each locus, association tests included only the typed subset. A later analysis reported that several top co-occurrence clusters appeared linked to parvovirus B19, influenza, CMV and Epstein-Barr virus. A later analysis found that TCR association rates varied across HLA loci, with DRB1 alleles showing the most associated TCRs and HLA-C alleles the fewest. In a later analysis, HLA-associated TCR beta chains showed more clonal expansion and lower generation probabilities than non-associated chains that were equally common. When HLA alleles, especially DR and DQ, strongly co-occurred, TCR associations were difficult to assign to individual alleles. A total of 150 or so TCR beta chains were listed by the study as associated with cytomegalovirus. Compared with the approximately 670-donor mean, donors in an Asian-associated ancestry cluster had fewer N-insertions in productive TCRs, according to a later genetic analysis. For the cohort, immune exposure information was limited to CMV serostatus. According to the authors, the approach could potentially be generalized to other disease states and immunological phenotypes. A further reported finding was that TCR beta sequences accurately predicted the HLA-A and HLA-B alleles for most subjects in the first cohort. Most TCR sequences were observed very rarely across donors, whereas some public TCRs were present in many individuals. Sequencing depth was assumed to be roughly uniform across donors in the presence/absence analyses, though that assumption may not hold. In vitro tests confirmed that a few of the cytomegalovirus-associated TCR beta chains recognize cytomegalovirus antigens. This cohort had only TCR beta chains sequenced, and the lack of alpha or paired-chain data limited which features could be detected. Linkage disequilibrium might explain the correlated functional status among segregating V segments, but an unknown experimental factor could not be excluded. In a later analysis, some 17,000 TCR beta sequences were associated with specific HLA alleles at a false discovery rate of 0.05. In both the original and validation cohorts, the classifier was reported to diagnose cytomegalovirus status with high specificity and sensitivity. A later genetic analysis associated a missense DCLRE1C variant with V-gene and J-gene trimming of TCR beta chains, and an independent cohort replicated the association. The earlier analysis of approximately 560 of the donors excluded some 15 rarely observed V segments, including chromosome 9 orphons, because counts were too low.

Receptor libraries were prepared by the immunoSEQ multiplex PCR assay. For the multiplex PCR, a mixture combining 60 forward primers for TCR Vbeta segments and 13 reverse primers for TCR Jbeta segments was used. Amplification of the CDR3 region of rearranged TCR beta genes was performed with a multiplex PCR assay on genomic DNA. On the Illumina HiSeq System, the amplified TCR beta libraries were sequenced as 87-base-pair reads. As for the authors' bioinformatics: In a later analysis, some 80 million unique TCR beta chains were counted across the 666 repertoires, and roughly 10 million of these chains were shared by at least two donors. To remove PCR and sequencing errors, raw reads were error-corrected and collapsed into unique sequences using a nearest-neighbor algorithm that merged closely related sequences. V, D and J gene segments were assigned by aligning CDR3 sequences to IMGT reference sequences. Each retained sequence needed at least a six-nucleotide match to both a V gene segment and a J gene segment. Rearrangements were classified as productive when the CDR3 lacked stop codons and remained in frame with V and J, and all other rearrangements were classified as non-productive. Following IMGT convention, CDR3 was defined as the stretch from the second conserved V-encoded cysteine to the conserved J-encoded phenylalanine. The earlier analysis of about 500 of the donors excluded sequences that lacked an unambiguous match to a single V gene segment. An earlier analysis of a few hundred of the donors called V segments functional above 56.7% productive rearrangements and segregating when the between-donor standard deviation exceeded 5%. A statistical classification framework was built for diagnosing cytomegalovirus status from the catalog of TCR beta chain sequences. V and J gene assignment, in a later analysis, came from comparing TCR nucleotide sequences with IMGT/GENE-DB human TR gene sequences. A later analysis assigned CDR3 sequences and most-parsimonious VDJ recombination scenarios with the TCRdist pipeline. In a later analysis, each TCR beta chain was defined by its CDR3 amino acid sequence together with its V-gene family, and reads without a unique V-gene family were excluded. In a later analysis, 500 to 650 highly shared, low-generation-probability nucleotide sequences were removed to address suspected cross-contamination and a sequencing artifact. In a later analysis, a clonal expansion index for each public chain was calculated from normalized within-repertoire ranks of inferred template counts. Generation probabilities in a later analysis came from a VDJ recombination model fitted to out-of-frame rearrangements, and those results were checked against IGoR. A later analysis scored TCR-TCR, TCR-HLA and TCR-CMV co-occurrence with hypergeometric tests, applying a repertoire-size bias correction to TCR pairs. False discovery rates were estimated in a later analysis by permuting HLA or CMV assignments 20 times. A later analysis grouped co-occurring TCRs with DBSCAN, adding TCRdist sequence similarity when clustering within HLA-allele-positive subsets. For co-occurrence clustering, repertoires with fewer than 30,000 or more than 120,000 public chains were excluded, along with about five repertoires with anomalous nucleotide sharing. In TCRdb, the immuneACCESS table is reduced to in-frame sequences with V and J assigned. These tables do not hold every clone; where another copy was compared, an unresolved V gene accounts for under half, and the others remain unexplained. The V and J calls and the clone size are those of that table, but D and trimming were determined from the DNA. Within this sample are some 190,000 clones, with 80% of them counted one time only. The ten largest clones add up to 1.4% of the sample.

In total, about 650 healthy bone marrow donors made up the cohort. Cohort members were all nominally healthy when sampled, although unrecorded immune exposures were likely present. The donor tested CMV seropositive and was one of the 289 seropositive cohort members. A peripheral blood sample was collected from each donor, and TCR beta sequencing was performed on peripheral blood mononuclear cells. Genomic DNA extraction from the blood cell samples was performed with the Qiagen DNeasy Blood Extraction Kit. The TCR comes from a girl under 18 in good health and CMV-seropositive. Here the chain combines TRBV7-3 and TRBJ1-1; TRBD1 is possibly the D segment (6 matching bases). The sample consisted of PBMCs. In nucleotides, the sequence is TGTGCCAGCAGCCTACAGGGAAGAGGGACTGAAGCTTTCTTT. Protein translation: CASSLQGRGTEAFF.